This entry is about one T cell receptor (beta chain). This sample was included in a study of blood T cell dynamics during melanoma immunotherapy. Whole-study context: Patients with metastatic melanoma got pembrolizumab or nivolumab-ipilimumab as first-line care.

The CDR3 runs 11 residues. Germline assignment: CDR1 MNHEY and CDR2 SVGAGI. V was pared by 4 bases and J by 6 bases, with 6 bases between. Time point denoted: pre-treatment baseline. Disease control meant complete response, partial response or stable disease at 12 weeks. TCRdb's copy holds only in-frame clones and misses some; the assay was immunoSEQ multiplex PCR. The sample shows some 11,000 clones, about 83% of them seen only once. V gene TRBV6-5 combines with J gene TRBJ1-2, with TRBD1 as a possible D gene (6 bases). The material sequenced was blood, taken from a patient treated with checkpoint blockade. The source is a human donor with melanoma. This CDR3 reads CASSSGDGYTF. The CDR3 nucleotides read TGTGCCAGCAGTTCAGGGGATGGCTACACCTTC.